A selection of T cell receptor beta chains follows, all from one sample in a study of beta chain features in type 1 diabetes. Generated by immunoSEQ multiplex PCR, the TCRdb table keeps only in-frame clones and is missing some. The sample yields roughly 300,000 clones, roughly 15% seen once. Sequenced: central memory CD4+ T cells from blood. Receptor source: a man aged 25-45 years in good health. The CDR3 runs from the conserved cysteine through the conserved F or W. The D gene is left open where the match is weak. Size is omitted from some rows. Given values are once, few, many or a class for expanded clones.

few,TRBV7-7,TRBD2,TRBJ2-5,TGTGCCAGCAGCAAAGAGCGGGAGGGCCCCCAAGAGACCCAGTACTTC,CASSKEREGPQETQYF
few,TRBV2,TRBD1,TRBJ2-4,TGTGCCAGCGACAGGGGGCGCAAAAACATTCAGTACTTC,CASDRGRKNIQYF
.,TRBV4-3,TRBD2,TRBJ2-1,TGCGCCAGCAGCCAAGTCGGGGAGGGTTTCAATGAGCAGTTCTTC,CASSQVGEGFNEQFF
.,TRBV5-5,TRBD2,TRBJ2-3,TGTGCCAGCAGCTTTTGGCGGGGGGGCACAGATACGCAGTATTTT,CASSFWRGGTDTQYF
.,TRBV6-6,.,TRBJ2-3,TGTGCCAGCTCCCGGGGAACCACAGATACGCAGTATTTT,CASSRGTTDTQYF
.,TRBV10-3,.,TRBJ1-1,TGTGCCATCAGTGCGGACAGCGTGAACACTGAAGCTTTCTTT,CAISADSVNTEAFF
few,TRBV4-3,.,TRBJ2-3,TGCGCCAGCAGCCAAGTTGGAGGGGACGATACGCAGTATTTT,CASSQVGGDDTQYF
few,TRBV11-3,.,TRBJ2-5,TGTGCCAGCAGCTTCGGACAAGTTCAAGAGACCCAGTACTTC,CASSFGQVQETQYF
many,TRBV11-2,.,TRBJ2-2,TGTGCCAGCAGCTTCCACGGGGAGCTGTTTTTT,CASSFHGELFF
many,TRBV4-2,.,TRBJ2-3,TGTGCCAGTGGCACAGATACGCAGTATTTT,CASGTDTQYF
.,TRBV5-6,.,TRBJ2-1,TGTGCCAGCCCGGGGGGCTTTTGGAATGAGCAGTTCTTC,CASPGGFWNEQFF
few,TRBV5-6,.,TRBJ2-1,TGTGCCAGCAGCTTGGTACGACAGAATGAGCAGTTCTTC,CASSLVRQNEQFF
few,TRBV4-1,.,TRBJ1-4,TGCGCCAGCAGCCAGCTCCAGGGAATGGCTGAAAAACTGTTTTTT,CASSQLQGMAEKLFF
.,TRBV30,.,TRBJ1-4,TGTGCCTGGAGTGTAACCCGGCAGAATGAAAAACTGTTTTTT,CAWSVTRQNEKLFF